This paragraph covers one T cell receptor beta chain sequence. Trimming stripped 4 bases from V and 3 bases from J, with 16 bases between. Germline CDR1 SQVTM, CDR2 ANQGSEA. This CDR3 is 15 amino acids long. The data originate from a study of cytomegalovirus exposure and HLA in healthy donors. The PCR had 60 Vbeta and 13 Jbeta primers. Sequencing was performed with immunoSEQ multiplex PCR; in TCRdb, only in-frame clones are kept and a portion is missing. The sample contains fewer than 150,000 clones, around 86% of which appear only once. The V gene is TRBV29-1, the J gene TRBJ2-1, with D tentatively TRBD2 (6 bases). The sample taken for sequencing was PBMCs. This clonotype originated in a female donor in good health and CMV-seronegative. This chain's CDR3 is CSVVLLAASYNEQFF. The CDR3 DNA reads as TGCAGCGTTGTGTTACTAGCAGCTAGCTACAATGAGCAGTTCTTC.